Sequencing of this TCR beta chain was carried out in a study of cytomegalovirus exposure and HLA in healthy donors. This clone was counted a few times. The CDR3 is made up of 12 amino acids. Looked up from germline, CDR1 is SEHNR and CDR2 is FQNEAQ (reference sequence). V dropped 5 bases and J dropped 4 bases, with 9 bases sitting between them. This PCR relied on a set of 60 Vbeta primers and 13 Jbeta primers. Profiled with immunoSEQ multiplex PCR; TCRdb holds only in-frame clones, not every one. The sample carries some 78,000 clones, approximately 69% recorded once. The sequenced sample consisted of PBMCs. The gene calls are TRBV7-9 and TRBJ2-7; D is undetermined. This receptor was identified in a man aged 35-49 years in good health and CMV-seropositive. The CDR3 is CASSQDRYEQYF. The CDR3 DNA sequence: TGTGCCAGCAGCCAAGATCGGTACGAGCAGTACTTC.